This entry concerns a single TCR beta chain. This sample stems from a study of OX40 agonist ivuxolimab in advanced cancers. Across the whole study: Patients received ivuxolimab, an intravenous treatment, every 2 weeks at 0.01 to 10 mg/kg.

There are 14 residues in the CDR3. The germline V and J ends were trimmed by 1 base and 3 bases, with 10 bases remaining between them. Germline V lookup: CDR1 LNHDA, CDR2 SQIVND (reference sequence). Assay: immunoSEQ multiplex PCR; the TCRdb copy retains only in-frame clones and omits some. The table has about 58,000 clones, over 75% seen once; the top ten hold about 3.3%. This clonotype originated in an adult with an advanced solid tumor such as melanoma, head and neck, liver or kidney cancer. The sample was CD4+ or CD8+ T cells sorted from blood, taken in a trial of the OX40 agonist ivuxolimab. The chain joins TRBV19 to TRBJ2-7; D remains ambiguous. The CDR3 region is CASSIGLGDYEQYF. CDR3 DNA sequence: TGTGCCAGTAGTATAGGGCTTGGGGACTACGAGCAGTACTTC.